A single count supports the clone carrying this T cell receptor (beta chain). This sample is part of a study of blood T cell repertoires in COVID-19. Study summary: Sites across the United States, Italy and Spain contributed samples from acute and convalescent COVID-19. From T cells, B-cell-depleted T cells, or PBMCs came the material, which was cDNA or gDNA.

In the authors' workflow: Quantification of nucleated cells was approximated via reference gene primer amplification. Clones were read by immunoSEQ multiplex PCR, and TCRdb kept only the in-frame ones, dropping some. V and J calls and clone size are given by that table; D and trimming were obtained from the DNA. In the table there are roughly 100,000 clones, 85% to 95% of which are singletons. CDR1 LNHDA and CDR2 SQIVND come from the germline V gene (reference sequence). The V and J ends lost 9 bases and 5 bases, in that order; junction bases with no gene match: 10. The CDR3 extends over 15 amino acids.

Material: peripheral blood. This clonotype originated in a man over 45 with active COVID-19. The J gene is TRBJ1-4, the V gene TRBV19, with TRBD1 identical over 9 bases. CDR3 in DNA: TGTGCCAGCAAACTTCCCGGGACAGGGAATGAAAAACTGTTTTTT. Translation gives CASKLPGTGNEKLFF.